What follows describes a single T cell receptor beta chain. The antigen remains undetermined. The use of a sample-barcoded 5' primer and a J-beta primer mix characterized a second PCR of roughly 6 to 12 cycles. TCRdb ran MiXCR on the 5' RACE reads and lists one entry per CDR3 protein. The data hold 790,000 or so distinct CDR3 sequences, with roughly 46% observed a single time. The sample belongs to a study of blood T cells in healthy people across ages. At the level of the study: Per every two T cells, about one barcoded beta molecule was captured by template switching.

Isolated PBMCs totaled at least 6.5 million in each sample. Broader study findings: Whereas aged donors had fewer naive CD4+ cells, long-lived donors had more of them and higher diversity. Those diversity estimates obtained from one million T cells were thought to be underestimates.

This CDR3 has 13 amino acids. Germline CDR1 is MDHEN and CDR2 is SYDVKM. Trimming at V came to 2 bases and at J to 13 bases, leaving 8 bases not matched to a gene. The gene calls are TRBV28 and TRBJ2-5; 9 nucleotides line up with TRBD1. This TCR derives from an elderly man in good health. Sequencing was carried out using blood. In DNA form, the CDR3 reads TGTGCCAGCAGTTTAGACAGGGGGAGATGGTCGTACTTC. Translating it yields CASSLDRGRWSYF.